These 25 T cell receptor beta chains share one sample of origin, sequenced in a study of response to subunit inactivated influenza vaccine. MiXCR, run by TCRdb on the RT-PCR reads, gives a single entry per CDR3 protein. The table lists a few hundred thousand distinct CDR3 sequences, 9.5% to 13% of them singletons. Sequenced material: PBMCs from blood, taken 45 days after vaccination. These receptors were obtained from a man aged 50-59 years who received an inactivated influenza vaccine.

This clonotype has a handful of counts. Here the CDR3 DNA reads TGTGCCACCTACCCGACAGGGGGAACCATGAACACTGAAGCTTTCTTT. Amino acids: CATYPTGGTMNTEAFF. The chain joins TRBV6-1 to TRBJ1-1, with 9 bases matching TRBD1. Germline V gives CDR1 MNHNS, CDR2 SASEGT. CDR3 length: 16 amino acids. V lost 10 bases, J lost 0 bases, and 12 bases stayed unmatched.

J is TRBJ2-7 and V is TRBV20-1; D remains ambiguous. The length of the CDR3 is 13 residues. Trimming cost V 5 bases and J 2 bases, with 13 bases left between them. Per germline, CDR1 DFQATT and CDR2 SNEGSKA (reference sequence). The CDR3 bases are TGCAGTGCTCACTTGGTGGAGCCCTACGAGCAGTACTTC. This codes for CSAHLVEPYEQYF.

This chain joins TRBV5-1 and TRBJ2-1; perhaps TRBD2 as D (5 bases). Trimming removed 3 bases from V and 10 bases from J, with 17 bases in between. CDR1 and CDR2 from the germline V gene are SGHRS and YFSETQ. This CDR3 has 14 residues. The CDR3 loop reads CASSSQADSREQFF. The CDR3 bases are TGCGCCAGCAGCTCGCAAGCGGACTCCCGAGAGCAGTTCTTC.

This chain joins TRBV12-3 or TRBV12-4 and TRBJ1-6; D is undetermined. CDR3 length: 15 residues. The ends were cut back, 3 bases at V and 0 bases at J, with 6 bases in the middle. For the CDR3, the DNA is TGTGCCAGCAGTTTCCAAAGCTCCTATAATTCACCCCTCCACTTT. As protein: CASSFQSSYNSPLHF.

This clonotype appeared many times. The chain employs TRBV11-2 and TRBJ1-1, with D possibly matching TRBD1 (6 bases). Germline CDR1 reads SGHAT; CDR2 reads FQNNGV. CDR3 length: 13 residues. The V gene lost 5 bases and the J gene lost 5 bases, with 12 bases spanning the gap. The CDR3 region is CASSVGGATEAFF. The CDR3 DNA follows: TGTGCCAGCAGCGTGGGGGGGGCGACTGAAGCTTTCTTT.

The V and J genes are TRBV4-3 and TRBJ2-1; the match to TRBD2 covers 8 bases. There are 17 residues in the CDR3. In germline, CDR1 is LGHNA, CDR2 YSLEER. The V segment lost 0 bases and the J segment 8 bases; nucleotides outside the gene matches: 12. CDR3 residues: CASSQDYGLAGRDEQFF. In nucleotides, the CDR3 is TGCGCCAGCAGCCAAGATTATGGACTAGCAGGCAGGGATGAGCAGTTCTTC.

There are a few counts of this clonotype. V usage is TRBV7-2 and J usage is TRBJ2-7, with D perhaps matching TRBD1 (5 bases). Deletions cut 5 bases from V and 1 base from J, with 15 bases between. There are 15 residues in the CDR3. CDR1 SGHTA and CDR2 FQGNSA come from the germline V gene. The CDR3 DNA reads as TGTGCCAGCAGCCCCAGGACATCTGAGTCCTACGAGCAGTACTTC. The encoded protein is CASSPRTSESYEQYF.

The rearrangement uses TRBV20-1 and TRBJ1-5; 8 bases are a match to TRBD1. The CDR3 contains 14 residues. Germline CDR1 reads DFQATT; CDR2 reads SNEGSKA (reference sequence). The CDR3 DNA sequence: TGCAGCGCTCCCGACAGGGGCGAGAATCAGCCCCAGCATTTT. It yields the protein CSAPDRGENQPQHF.

This clonotype was observed a handful of times. The rearrangement joins TRBV28 to TRBJ1-5; D remains unclear. Germline CDR1 and CDR2: MDHEN and SYDVKM. The CDR3 consists of 11 residues. Trimming took off 6 bases at V and 4 bases at J, with 4 bases between the two ends. The CDR3 loop reads CASSVNQPQHF. The CDR3 nucleotides are TGTGCCAGCAGCGTAAATCAGCCCCAGCATTTT.

The chain has TRBV28 and TRBJ2-7; TRBD2 aligns across 13 bases. CDR1 MDHEN and CDR2 SYDVKM come from the germline V gene. CDR3 length: 17 residues. V trimming: 5 bases; J trimming: 0 bases; junction bases outside the gene matches: 7. The chain's CDR3 is CASSPWTSGSVSYEQYF. The CDR3 nucleotides are TGTGCCAGCAGTCCTTGGACTAGCGGGAGTGTCTCCTACGAGCAGTACTTC.

The chain joins TRBV27 to TRBJ2-5; D ambiguous. The CDR3 contains 13 residues. Trimming removed 5 bases from V and 0 bases from J, with 7 bases in between. Germline V gene sequence: CDR1 MNHEY, CDR2 SMNVEV (reference sequence). The CDR3 sequence: CASSKAHQETQYF. The DNA for the CDR3 is TGTGCCAGCAGTAAGGCACACCAAGAGACCCAGTACTTC.

Only a few counts were recorded for this clonotype. This rearrangement joins TRBV2 to TRBJ1-1; no clear D gene. This CDR3 spans 11 amino acids. Germline loops: CDR1 SNHLY, CDR2 FYNNEI. The V end lost 6 bases, the J end lost 11 bases, and 13 bases lay between the germline ends. The CDR3 protein is CASSQAPVAFF. The CDR3 coding sequence is TGTGCCAGCAGCCAGGCCCCCGTGGCTTTCTTT.

The J gene is TRBJ2-5, the V gene TRBV5-4, with TRBD2 identical over 9 bases. The CDR3 extends over 16 amino acids. Germline V gene data show CDR1 as SGHNT and CDR2 as YYREEE (reference sequence). V lost 1 base, J lost 3 bases, and 7 bases stayed unmatched. The CDR3 spells CASSLSRGGGKETQYF. As DNA, the CDR3 is TGTGCCAGCAGCTTGTCGCGGGGGGGAGGTAAAGAGACCCAGTACTTC.

The chain links TRBV29-1 to TRBJ2-1; tentatively, D is TRBD2 (6 bases). V dropped 6 bases and J dropped 8 bases, with 17 bases sitting between them. The length of the CDR3 is 13 residues. Germline CDR1 reads SQVTM; CDR2 reads ANQGSEA. The CDR3 DNA follows: TGCAGCGTGACCCGGGACTCCCCCTATGAGCAGTTCTTC. Residues: CSVTRDSPYEQFF.

The chain links TRBV20-1 to TRBJ2-3, with 11 positions matching TRBD2. Germline CDR1 is DFQATT and CDR2 is SNEGSKA (reference sequence). V lost 3 bases and J lost 0; bases outside the gene matches: 5. The CDR3 consists of 16 residues. CDR3 loop: CSASSGTSGSTDTQYF. For the CDR3, the DNA is TGCAGTGCTAGCTCCGGGACTAGCGGAAGCACAGATACGCAGTATTTT.

This sequence joins TRBV29-1 and TRBJ2-5; D ambiguous. Deletions cut 2 bases from V and 2 bases from J, with 12 bases between. Germline V CDR1 and CDR2: SQVTM, ANQGSEA. The CDR3 runs to 14 residues. The CDR3 sequence: CSVEFLGFQETQYF. CDR3 in DNA: TGCAGCGTTGAATTTCTGGGGTTTCAAGAGACCCAGTACTTC. Full variable domain (missing parts from reference TRBV29-1 and TRBJ2-5): SAVISQKPSRDICQRGTSLTIQCQVDSQVTMMFWYRQQPGQSLTLIATANQGSEATYESGFVIDKFPISRPNLTFSTLTVSNMSPEDSSIYLCSVEFLGFQETQYFGPGTRLLVL.

This clonotype showed up many times. The chain employs TRBV12-3 or TRBV12-4 and TRBJ2-7; D may be TRBD1 or TRBD2 (6 bases each). With 0 bases removed from V and 7 bases from J, the gap between germline ends came to 13 bases. The CDR3 contains 14 residues. The CDR3 spells CASSLAGGTGEQYF. CDR3 DNA sequence: TGTGCCAGCAGTTTAGCCGGGGGCACTGGAGAGCAGTACTTC.

This clonotype was seen only a few times. V usage is TRBV12-3 or TRBV12-4 and J usage is TRBJ2-1; TRBD2 matches at 13 bases. This CDR3 region has 16 residues. The ends lost 6 bases at V and 2 bases at J; junction bases unmatched: 4. CDR3 nucleotide sequence: TGTGCCAGCAGCCGGGGACTAGCGGGAACCTACAATGAGCAGTTCTTC. As protein: CASSRGLAGTYNEQFF.

V and J are TRBV7-9 and TRBJ2-1; 7 nucleotides line up with TRBD2. Looked up from germline, CDR1 is SEHNR and CDR2 is FQNEAQ (reference sequence). Trimming took 0 bases from V and 8 from J; bases not matched to a gene: 7. This CDR3 contains 15 residues. The CDR3 region is CASSLALATMDEQFF. DNA of the CDR3: TGTGCCAGCAGCTTAGCACTAGCGACCATGGATGAGCAGTTCTTC.

J is TRBJ2-1 and V is TRBV12-3 or TRBV12-4, with D tentatively TRBD1 or TRBD2 (5 bases each). CDR3 length: 13 residues. V shed 4 bases and J shed 10 bases, with 14 bases lying between them. CDR3 in DNA: TGTGCCAGCAGTTCCACTAGTTGGGGGGAGCAGTTCTTC. Translated, it gives CASSSTSWGEQFF.

The rearrangement uses TRBV12-3 or TRBV12-4 and TRBJ1-3; D might be TRBD1 (5 bases). The V and J ends lost 5 bases and 0 bases respectively, with 14 bases between them. There are 16 residues in the CDR3. CDR3 in DNA: TGTGCCAGCAGTCCAACAGGTGCAATCTCTGGAAACACCATATATTTT. Its protein product is CASSPTGAISGNTIYF.

This clonotype was seen a few times. V is TRBV20-1 and J is TRBJ2-7; D unclear. Germline CDR1 is DFQATT and CDR2 is SNEGSKA (reference sequence). The germline V and J ends were trimmed by 0 bases and 1 base, with 13 bases remaining between them. CDR3 length: 15 amino acids. The DNA for the CDR3 is TGCAGTGCTAGAGACGTGGGGTCAGCATCCTACGAGCAGTACTTC. Translated, it gives CSARDVGSASYEQYF.

The chain combines TRBV7-9 with TRBJ2-3, with D possibly matching TRBD1 (6 bases). The CDR3 consists of 16 residues. Germline-derived CDR1 and CDR2 are SEHNR and FQNEAQ (reference sequence). Trimming cost V 4 bases and J 2 bases, with 16 bases left between them. The CDR3: CASSSGQTTYTDTQYF. The CDR3 DNA reads as TGTGCCAGCAGCTCGGGACAAACAACTTACACAGATACGCAGTATTTT.

The rearrangement links TRBV4-3 to TRBJ1-2; D gene unclear. The CDR3 contains 13 residues. CDR1 and CDR2 (germline): LGHNA, YSLEER. The germline V and J ends were trimmed by 3 bases and 1 base, with 6 bases remaining between them. CDR3 residues: CASSQALNYGYTF. CDR3 DNA: TGCGCCAGCAGCCAGGCACTTAACTATGGCTACACCTTC.

This clonotype turned up a few times. Germline is not matched at one junction end, which may reflect a read error. This chain uses TRBV7-2 with TRBJ2-7; D is possibly TRBD2 (5 bases). Germline V gene lookup returns CDR1 SGHTA and CDR2 FQGNSA. This CDR3 is built from 13 residues. DNA for the CDR3: TGTGCCAGCAGCTCCGCGGGTCTCTACGAGCATTACTTC. It yields the protein CASSSAGLYEHYF.